Sequencing of this TCR beta chain was carried out in a study of shared clonotypes between healthy human individuals. The V gene's germline CDR1 is SGHKS and CDR2 YYEKEE (reference sequence). This CDR3 has 16 residues. V lost 3 bases, J lost 0 bases, and 13 bases lay in between. Repertoires were generated with immunoSEQ multiplex PCR, while TCRdb's copy carries only in-frame clones and drops some. The sample has fewer than 1.6 million clones, around 98.5% seen once; the top ten hold approximately 0.4%. V is TRBV5-5 and J is TRBJ2-1, with D perhaps matching TRBD1 (5 bases). The clonotype originates from a man aged 30 to 39 in good health. Sequencing used naive CD4+ T cells sorted from blood. Subset described: CD45RA+ positively selected. CDR3 in DNA: TGTGCCAGCAGCTATGCTGGGGCTAGCTCCTACAATGAGCAGTTCTTC. Translated: CASSYAGASSYNEQFF.